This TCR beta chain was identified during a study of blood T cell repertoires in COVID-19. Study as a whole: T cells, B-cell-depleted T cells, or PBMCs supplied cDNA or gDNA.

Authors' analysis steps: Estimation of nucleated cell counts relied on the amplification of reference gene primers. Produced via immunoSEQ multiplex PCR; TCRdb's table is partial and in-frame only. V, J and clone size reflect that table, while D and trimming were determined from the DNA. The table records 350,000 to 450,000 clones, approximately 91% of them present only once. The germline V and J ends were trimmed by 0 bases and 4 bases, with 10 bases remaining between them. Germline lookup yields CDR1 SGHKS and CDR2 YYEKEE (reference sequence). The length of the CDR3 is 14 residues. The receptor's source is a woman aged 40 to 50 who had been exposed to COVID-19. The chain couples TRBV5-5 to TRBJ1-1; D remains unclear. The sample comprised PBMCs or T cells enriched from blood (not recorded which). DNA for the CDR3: TGTGCCAGCAGCTTGGATCCGGGAATCACTGAAGCTTTCTTT. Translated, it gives CASSLDPGITEAFF.